These 21 T cell receptor beta chains were all obtained from the same sample, sequenced in a study of T cells in Graves' hyperthyroidism and ophthalmopathy. Amplified TCR beta CDR3 regions came from RNA transcripts. Initially, a first-round RT-PCR of the TCR CDR3 employed the HTBI primer set. TCRdb re-analysed the multiplex PCR reads in MiXCR, keeping a single row per CDR3 protein. The sample holds 410,000 or so distinct CDR3 sequences; 14% to 15% are singletons and the top ten take less than 15%. Source material: blood. The receptors originated from a man between 18 and 35 years old with Graves' ophthalmopathy.

This clonotype was counted at least ten times. V and J are TRBV12-3 or TRBV12-4 and TRBJ2-5; 8 bases align to TRBD1. Unmatched junction bases numbered 11, after V lost 6 bases and J lost 5 bases. This CDR3 spans 15 amino acids. This chain's CDR3 is CASSDSGTGRETQYF. The CDR3 DNA is TGTGCCAGCAGCGACTCCGGGACAGGCCGGGAGACCCAGTACTTC.

This clonotype was seen more than once but under ten times. The J gene is TRBJ2-2, the V gene TRBV4-1, with D perhaps TRBD2 (6 bases). This CDR3 is 15 amino acids long. The ends were cut back, 2 bases at V and 4 bases at J, with 11 bases in the middle. The germline V gene encodes CDR1 MGHRA and CDR2 YSYEKL. As DNA, the CDR3 is TGCGCCAGCAGCCAACACCAGACTAGCACCGGGGAGCTGTTTTTT. Amino acid sequence: CASSQHQTSTGELFF.

This clonotype occurred many times. The chain is built from TRBV30 and TRBJ2-3, with D possibly TRBD2 on 6 matching bases. Looked up from germline, CDR1 is GTSNPN and CDR2 is SVGIG (reference sequence). The CDR3 consists of 14 residues. V dropped 2 bases and J dropped 4 bases, with 13 bases sitting between them. The CDR3 bases are TGTGCCTGGAGTCCACCGGGGGTGTCAGATACGCAGTATTTT. Translating it yields CAWSPPGVSDTQYF. Using reference TRBV30 and TRBJ2-3 for the parts outside the CDR3, the full variable domain is SQTIHQWPATLVQPVGSPLSLECTVEGTSNPNLYWYRQAAGRGLQLLFYSVGIGQISSEVPQNLSASRPQDRQFILSSKKLLLSDSGFYLCAWSPPGVSDTQYFGPGTRLTVL.

The chain is built from TRBV10-2 and TRBJ1-1; TRBD1 aligns across 8 bases. Trimming cost V 6 bases and J 7 bases; bases outside gene matches: 7. CDR1 is WSHSY, CDR2 SAAADI, per germline. CDR3 length: 13 residues. DNA for the CDR3: TGCGCCAGCAGCCTAGGACAGGGTTATGAAGCTTTCTTT. This sequence encodes CASSLGQGYEAFF.

This clonotype occurred many times. The rearrangement uses TRBV27 and TRBJ2-3; 14 nucleotides agree with TRBD2. Germline trimming cut 6 bases from V and 6 bases from J; bases unmatched to any gene: 8. The CDR3 runs 16 residues. Germline CDR1 is MNHEY and CDR2 is SMNVEV (reference sequence). CDR3: CASSPGTSGGVDTQYF. The CDR3 DNA reads TGTGCCAGCAGCCCCGGGACTAGCGGGGGCGTCGATACGCAGTATTTT.

This clonotype has a count of ten or more. V usage is TRBV5-8 and J usage is TRBJ2-5; TRBD1 matches at 8 bases. With V trimmed by 4 bases and J by 5 bases, 7 bases remained unmatched. The CDR3 length is 14 residues. Germline values: CDR1 SGHTS, CDR2 YDEGEE. CDR3 residues: CASSTRQGRETQYF. The CDR3 nucleotides read TGTGCCAGCAGCACAAGACAGGGGCGGGAGACCCAGTACTTC.

This clonotype was counted ten times or more. CDR3 region: CASSQGPGGEYEQYF. The CDR3, as DNA: TGTGCCAGCAGCCAAGGCCCAGGGGGCGAATACGAGCAGTACTTC. J is TRBJ2-7 and V is TRBV3-1; 8 positions match TRBD1. Per the germline V gene, CDR1 is LGHDT and CDR2 is YNNKEL (reference sequence). CDR3 length: 15 amino acids. The J segment lost 4 bases and the V segment lost 1 base, leaving 6 bases of the junction unmatched.

This clonotype was recorded at least ten times. The chain carries TRBV7-9 and TRBJ1-1; D is unclear. The CDR3 extends over 15 amino acids. CDR1 and CDR2 (germline): SEHNR, FQNEAQ (reference sequence). The germline V and J ends were trimmed by 5 bases and 3 bases, with 16 bases remaining between them. This CDR3 reads CASSPSGGFYTEAFF. DNA of the CDR3: TGTGCCAGCAGCCCCTCCGGAGGGTTTTACACTGAAGCTTTCTTT.

Points on this clonotype: This may come from a read error, since a much larger clone is one base off. The V and J genes are TRBV2 and TRBJ1-5; tentative D call: TRBD1 (5 bases). With 6 bases removed from V and 1 base from J, the gap between germline ends came to 13 bases. Germline V lookup: CDR1 SNHLY, CDR2 FYNNEI. The length of the CDR3 is 15 residues. The CDR3 protein is CASRGTAVSNQPQHF. CDR3 coding DNA: TGTGCCAGCAGGGGGACTGCTGTCAGCAATCAGCCCCAGCATTTT. Full variable domain (rest looked up from reference TRBV2 and TRBJ1-5): EPEVTQTPSHQVTQMGQEVILRCVPISNHLYFYWYRQILGQKVEFLVSFYNNEISEKSEIFDDQFSVERPDGSNFTLKIRSTKLEDSAMYFCASRGTAVSNQPQHFGDGTRLSIL.

This clonotype occurred many times. The V and J genes are TRBV13 and TRBJ2-7; 7 bases are shared with TRBD2. Germline-derived CDR1 and CDR2 are PRHDT and FYEKMQ (reference sequence). V gave up 4 bases and J gave up 1 base; unmatched junction bases: 4. This CDR3 contains 14 residues. CDR3 sequence (DNA): TGTGCCAGCAGCTATTGGGGGGGTTCCTACGAGCAGTACTTC. As protein: CASSYWGGSYEQYF. Based on the CDR3 plus reference TRBV13 and TRBJ2-7, the full variable domain is AAGVIQSPRHLIKEKRETATLKCYPIPRHDTVYWYQQGPGQDPQFLISFYEKMQSDKGSIPDRFSAQQFSDYHSELNMSSLELGDSALYFCASSYWGGSYEQYFGPGTRLTVT.

This clonotype was found many times. V is TRBV7-8 and J is TRBJ1-5; TRBD1 matches 9 bases. V shed 5 bases and J 1 base; nucleotides not matched to a gene: 6. CDR3 length equals 16 residues. Germline CDR1 reads SGHVS; CDR2 reads FQNEAQ. CDR3 sequence reads: CASSRNRGPSNQPQHF. DNA of the CDR3: TGTGCCAGCAGCAGAAACAGGGGGCCCAGCAATCAGCCCCAGCATTTT. Using reference TRBV7-8 and TRBJ1-5 for the parts outside the CDR3, the full variable domain is GAGVSQSPRYKVAKRGQDVALRCDPISGHVSLFWYQQALGQGPEFLTYFQNEAQLDKSGLPSDRFFAERPEGSVSTLKIQRTQQEDSAVYLCASSRNRGPSNQPQHFGDGTRLSIL.

This clonotype has just a few counts. The chain is built from TRBV5-1 and TRBJ2-1, with TRBD2 matching 13 bases. V lost 1 base, J lost 6 bases, and 10 bases stayed unmatched. Per germline, CDR1 SGHRS and CDR2 YFSETQ. The CDR3 covers 18 residues. The DNA of the CDR3 is TGCGCCAGCAGCTTGAGACAGTTCGGGACTAGCGGGATCAATGAGCAGTTCTTC. It specifies CASSLRQFGTSGINEQFF. Full variable domain (remainder filled in from reference TRBV5-1 and TRBJ2-1): KAGVTQTPRYLIKTRGQQVTLSCSPISGHRSVSWYQQTPGQGLQFLFEYFSETQRNKGNFPGRFSGRQFSNSRSEMNVSTLELGDSALYLCASSLRQFGTSGINEQFFGPGTRLTVL.

A few counts support this clonotype. J is TRBJ2-7 and V is TRBV6-1; 7 nucleotides agree with TRBD2. Germline CDR1 is MNHNS and CDR2 is SASEGT. CDR3 length: 15 amino acids. V trimming: 5 bases; J trimming: 4 bases; junction bases outside the gene matches: 11. DNA for the CDR3: TGTGCCAGCAGTTACCTCCGCGGGAGCGCTTACGAGCAGTACTTC. Residues: CASSYLRGSAYEQYF.

The table lists this clonotype with many counts. The chain employs TRBV11-3 and TRBJ2-7, with TRBD1 identical over 8 bases. With V trimmed by 1 base and J by 4 bases, 3 bases remained unmatched. The CDR3 consists of 14 residues. Germline V gives CDR1 SGHNT, CDR2 YENEEA. CDR3 coding DNA: TGTGCCAGCAGCTTAGCCGACAGGGGTTACGAGCAGTACTTC. Encoded protein: CASSLADRGYEQYF.

This clonotype was detected many times. The chain recombines TRBV2 with TRBJ2-7; D is undetermined. CDR1 is SNHLY, CDR2 FYNNEI, per germline. The V and J ends lost 5 bases and 4 bases respectively, with 21 bases between them. The CDR3 contains 16 residues. The CDR3 DNA follows: TGTGCCAGCAGTCAAGGCGAGGCCCCGTCTTTGTACGAGCAGTACTTC. Protein: CASSQGEAPSLYEQYF.

This clonotype was picked up a small number of times. V is TRBV5-1 and J is TRBJ2-7, with 10 bases aligning to TRBD2. The CDR3 is 14 amino acids. V lost 5 bases to trimming and J lost 6 bases; unmatched junction nucleotides: 8. From germline, CDR1 is SGHRS and CDR2 YFSETQ. DNA for the CDR3: TGCGCCAGCAGAGGAACTAGCGGGACGGGCGAGCAGTACTTC. Translated: CASRGTSGTGEQYF. The full variable domain, rest sourced from reference TRBV5-1 and TRBJ2-7, is KAGVTQTPRYLIKTRGQQVTLSCSPISGHRSVSWYQQTPGQGLQFLFEYFSETQRNKGNFPGRFSGRQFSNSRSEMNVSTLELGDSALYLCASRGTSGTGEQYFGPGTRLTVT.

This clonotype was counted at least ten times. The rearrangement joins TRBV19 to TRBJ2-7, with D perhaps assigned TRBD1 or TRBD2 (5 bases each). This CDR3 has 13 amino acids. Trimming took 6 bases from V and 3 from J, leaving 12 bases between them. CDR1 and CDR2 from the germline V gene are LNHDA and SQIVND (reference sequence). The CDR3 is CASSPGSNYEQYF. CDR3 bases: TGTGCCAGTAGCCCAGGGAGTAACTACGAGCAGTACTTC. The full variable domain, completed using reference TRBV19 and TRBJ2-7, is DGGITQSPKYLFRKEGQNVTLSCEQNLNHDAMYWYRQDPGQGLRLIYYSQIVNDFQKGDIAEGYSVSREKKESFPLTVTSAQKNPTAFYLCASSPGSNYEQYFGPGTRLTVT.

This clonotype was detected many times. This chain links TRBV12-3 or TRBV12-4 with TRBJ1-2; 7 positions match TRBD1. V gave up 3 bases and J gave up 3 bases; unmatched junction bases: 10. CDR3 length equals 16 residues. CDR3 DNA sequence: TGTGCCAGCAGTTTCTATTTTGTACAGGGGCACTATGGCTACACCTTC. Translated, it gives CASSFYFVQGHYGYTF.

The rearrangement links TRBV20-1 to TRBJ1-6, with D hard to call. V shed 5 bases and J shed 0 bases, with 14 bases lying between them. The CDR3 has 16 residues. Germline V lookup: CDR1 DFQATT, CDR2 SNEGSKA (reference sequence). CDR3 sequence reads: CSASGSRSSYNSPLHF. CDR3 in DNA: TGCAGTGCTTCCGGCAGTAGGAGCTCCTATAATTCACCCCTCCACTTT.

This clonotype was detected many times. The V and J genes are TRBV6-1 and TRBJ2-7; D unresolved. The CDR3 consists of 18 residues. Germline V gene data show CDR1 as MNHNS and CDR2 as SASEGT. V was clipped by 6 bases and J by 3 bases, with 27 bases between them. The CDR3 here is CASSTQITDLPPFYEQYF. CDR3 DNA: TGTGCCAGCAGCACCCAAATTACGGACCTTCCCCCCTTCTACGAGCAGTACTTC.

In this sample, this clonotype turned up many times. The CDR3 reads CASRDQGNTEAFF. In DNA form, the CDR3 reads TGCGCCAGCCGGGACCAGGGGAACACTGAAGCTTTCTTT. V is TRBV5-1 and J is TRBJ1-1; possibly TRBD1 for D (5 bases). Germline-derived CDR1 and CDR2 are SGHRS and YFSETQ. The CDR3 extends over 13 amino acids. V lost 7 bases to trimming and J lost 1 base, with 11 bases between them.